These T cell receptor beta chains were read from a single sample in a study of cytomegalovirus exposure and HLA in healthy donors. Only in-frame clones appear in the TCRdb table, and some are missing; sequencing was by immunoSEQ multiplex PCR. The sample lists around 150,000 clones, about nine tenths seen once, with over 4% in the top ten. Sequencing was carried out using PBMCs. The receptor source for this set is a man between 18 and 35 years old in good health and CMV-seropositive. The conserved cysteine and the conserved F or W are not part of the CDR3 here. The D gene is left open where the match is weak.

j_gene,v_gene,d_gene,CDR3aa
TRBJ2-5,TRBV5-4,TRBD2,ASTAREGDQETQY
TRBJ2-1,TRBV7-9,.,ASRPRGSTEQF
TRBJ2-3,TRBV5-1,TRBD2,ASSTGLAGLEPQY
TRBJ2-2,TRBV5-1,TRBD1,ASSTGQGKITGELF
TRBJ2-2,TRBV6-1,.,ASSKSGVTGELF
TRBJ1-1,TRBV7-6,.,ASSPPRQVEAF
TRBJ1-1,TRBV27,.,ASSFGPNTEAF
TRBJ1-1,TRBV6-4,.,AREPQGRVRTEAF
TRBJ2-2,TRBV11-2,TRBD1,ASSPGEGADGELF
TRBJ2-7,TRBV21-1,.,ASSETGTGNYEQY
TRBJ1-4,TRBV25-1,.,ASSEHTRRSGGKLF
TRBJ2-7,TRBV10-3,TRBD2,AISESAGAPYEQY
TRBJ2-5,TRBV6-5,TRBD1,ASRDRVGETQY
TRBJ2-7,TRBV23-1,TRBD1,ASSPRQGGLYEQY
TRBJ2-1,TRBV5-1,.,ASSLGGARNEQF
TRBJ2-7,TRBV18,TRBD2,ASSFRESGALDYEQY
TRBJ2-5,TRBV15,TRBD2,ATSRGSSGMMQETQY
TRBJ2-3,TRBV9,.,ASSVGGISTDTQY
TRBJ2-4,TRBV7-2,.,ASSPTRLAYTAKNIQY
TRBJ2-7,TRBV7-2,.,ASTPRVSDRSYEQY
TRBJ2-7,TRBV10-3,.,AISQDSYEQY
TRBJ2-1,TRBV7-9,.,ASSFPPWRDTNEQF
TRBJ2-2,TRBV7-8,.,ASSLIVVAGVAGELF
TRBJ2-5,TRBV5-1,.,ASSLSGASGETQY
TRBJ1-2,TRBV28,TRBD1,ASSPPFPGQAGYT
TRBJ2-3,TRBV14,.,ASSQDTGTISTDTQY
TRBJ2-5,TRBV5-1,TRBD2,ASSFGLAGGRETQY
TRBJ2-3,TRBV29-1,TRBD2,SVDVGLDSDTQY
TRBJ1-1,TRBV7-8,.,ASSLTGNTEAF
TRBJ2-1,TRBV5-5,TRBD2,ASSLDPAGVHNEQF
TRBJ1-4,TRBV18,.,ASSGAGEKLF
TRBJ2-7,TRBV18,TRBD1,ASSPRTGTDEQY
TRBJ2-7,TRBV2,.,ASRIGAYEQY
TRBJ2-7,TRBV4-1,.,ASSQDRDSNEQY
TRBJ1-1,TRBV11-2,TRBD1,ASSFQRQGTEAF
TRBJ2-7,TRBV2,TRBD2,ASIITSGAYEQY
TRBJ2-7,TRBV4-1,TRBD2,ASSDSPGTSAY
TRBJ1-5,TRBV28,.,ASSLVGEVNQPQH
TRBJ1-1,TRBV27,TRBD1,ASSPTGVRTEAF
TRBJ2-7,TRBV7-9,TRBD1,ASSSTGEGQGRTYEQY
TRBJ2-3,TRBV15,TRBD2,ATSRGGGGLAGVGTQY